The 11 T cell receptor beta chains in this list originate from one sample, sequenced in a study of cytomegalovirus exposure and HLA in healthy donors. The PCR employed 60 Vbeta primers together with 13 Jbeta primers. Only in-frame clones appear in the TCRdb table, and some are missing; sequencing was by immunoSEQ multiplex PCR. Of around 180,000 clones listed, roughly 80% are singletons. The source material was PBMCs. Receptors originate from a male donor in good health and CMV-seronegative.

This clone occurred once. This chain joins TRBV18 and TRBJ1-5, with D tentatively TRBD1 (6 bases). This CDR3 is built from 15 residues. V gave up 6 bases and J gave up 6 bases, with 18 bases separating them. Looked up from germline, CDR1 is KGHSH and CDR2 is LQKENI. CDR3 sequence reads: CASSPYSQGSQPQHF. In DNA, the CDR3 is TGTGCCAGCTCCCCGTACTCGCAGGGGAGTCAGCCCCAGCATTTT. The variable domain in full, completed from reference TRBV18 and TRBJ1-5, reads NAGVMQNPRHLVRRRGQEARLRCSPMKGHSHVYWYRQLPEEGLKFMVYLQKENIIDESGMPKERFSAEFPKEGPSILRIQQVVRGDSAAYFCASSPYSQGSQPQHFGDGTRLSIL.

This sequence joins TRBV4-1 and TRBJ2-1; perhaps TRBD2 as D (6 bases). CDR3 length: 13 residues. Germline lookup yields CDR1 MGHRA and CDR2 YSYEKL. V dropped 1 base and J dropped 9 bases, with 10 bases sitting between them. CDR3 loop: CASSQVLGGEQFF. The CDR3 region has the DNA TGCGCCAGCAGCCAAGTGTTGGGAGGTGAGCAGTTCTTC.

CDR3 coding DNA: TGTGCCAGCAGTTTGGGGGCTCGGGGCTACACCTTC. Its protein is CASSLGARGYTF. The chain recombines TRBV28 with TRBJ1-2; D might be TRBD1 (6 bases). The CDR3 runs 12 residues. Trimming pared 3 bases from V and 8 bases from J, leaving 10 bases between. Germline V gene sequence: CDR1 MDHEN, CDR2 SYDVKM.

The gene calls are TRBV7-2 and TRBJ2-1; D might be TRBD2 (5 bases). CDR3 length: 17 residues. V was shortened by 1 base and J by 1 base, with 14 bases between the two germline ends. CDR1 is SGHTA and CDR2 is FQGNSA in the germline V gene. CDR3 coding DNA: TGTGCCAGCAGCTTAGAGGCCGGAGCGGTATCCTACAATGAGCAGTTCTTC. Protein sequence: CASSLEAGAVSYNEQFF.

The V gene is TRBV19, the J gene TRBJ1-5; 7 bases agree with TRBD1. The V segment lost 5 bases and the J segment 2 bases; nucleotides outside the gene matches: 9. CDR3 size: 16 residues. Germline V lookup: CDR1 LNHDA, CDR2 SQIVND (reference sequence). CDR3 sequence reads: CASSPGTDEGNQPQHF. The CDR3 DNA follows: TGTGCCAGTAGTCCAGGGACAGACGAAGGCAATCAGCCCCAGCATTTT. The full variable domain, completed using reference TRBV19 and TRBJ1-5, is DGGITQSPKYLFRKEGQNVTLSCEQNLNHDAMYWYRQDPGQGLRLIYYSQIVNDFQKGDIAEGYSVSREKKESFPLTVTSAQKNPTAFYLCASSPGTDEGNQPQHFGDGTRLSIL.

The chain is built from TRBV6-6 and TRBJ2-3; 7 bases are shared with TRBD1. Germline trimming cut 6 bases from V and 2 bases from J; bases unmatched to any gene: 5. Germline V lookup: CDR1 MNHNY, CDR2 SVGAGI (reference sequence). The CDR3 runs 14 residues. CDR3 in amino acids: CASREQGSTDTQYF. DNA for the CDR3: TGTGCCAGCAGGGAACAGGGGTCCACAGATACGCAGTATTTT.

The V gene is TRBV5-8, the J gene TRBJ2-5; TRBD2 matches at 10 bases. The trim removed 4 bases at V and 3 bases at J, leaving 6 bases unmatched. Germline values: CDR1 SGHTS, CDR2 YDEGEE. The CDR3 contains 15 residues. DNA of the CDR3: TGTGCCAGCAGCCGTCTGCTAGCGGGAGAAGAGACCCAGTACTTC. It translates to CASSRLLAGEETQYF.

The chain joins TRBV5-6 to TRBJ2-5; TRBD1 agrees at 12 bases. Germline V gives CDR1 SGHDT, CDR2 YYEEEE. This CDR3 has 17 residues. J gave up 5 bases and V 4 bases, and 12 bases lay outside the gene matches. CDR3 coding DNA: TGTGCCAGCAGCCGACGAACATGGGACAGGGGGCCGGAGACCCAGTACTTC. As protein: CASSRRTWDRGPETQYF.

The CDR3 protein is CASSIAGIRNYGYTF. The CDR3 bases are TGTGCCAGTAGTATAGCGGGGATACGGAACTATGGCTACACCTTC. The V and J genes are TRBV19 and TRBJ1-2; D gene uncertain. The CDR3 extends over 15 amino acids. The ends were cut back, 1 base at V and 2 bases at J, with 11 bases in the middle. The germline V gene has CDR1 LNHDA and CDR2 SQIVND (reference sequence).

The table lists this clone with a few counts. The V and J genes are TRBV4-3 and TRBJ2-1; the D gene is possibly TRBD1 (6 bases). The V gene's germline CDR1 is LGHNA and CDR2 YSLEER. V gave up 0 bases and J gave up 4 bases, with 10 bases separating them. The CDR3 has 15 amino acids. This CDR3 is CASSQDLQGYNEQFF. In DNA form, the CDR3 reads TGCGCCAGCAGCCAAGATTTACAGGGATACAATGAGCAGTTCTTC.

The chain employs TRBV7-2 and TRBJ2-5, with 7 nucleotides matching TRBD1. Germline V gene sequence: CDR1 SGHTA, CDR2 FQGNSA. CDR3 length equals 16 residues. With V trimmed by 5 bases and J by 5 bases, 14 bases remained unmatched. The CDR3 loop is CASSQEGADLRETQYF. The DNA of the CDR3 is TGTGCCAGCAGCCAAGAGGGGGCGGACTTACGGGAGACCCAGTACTTC.